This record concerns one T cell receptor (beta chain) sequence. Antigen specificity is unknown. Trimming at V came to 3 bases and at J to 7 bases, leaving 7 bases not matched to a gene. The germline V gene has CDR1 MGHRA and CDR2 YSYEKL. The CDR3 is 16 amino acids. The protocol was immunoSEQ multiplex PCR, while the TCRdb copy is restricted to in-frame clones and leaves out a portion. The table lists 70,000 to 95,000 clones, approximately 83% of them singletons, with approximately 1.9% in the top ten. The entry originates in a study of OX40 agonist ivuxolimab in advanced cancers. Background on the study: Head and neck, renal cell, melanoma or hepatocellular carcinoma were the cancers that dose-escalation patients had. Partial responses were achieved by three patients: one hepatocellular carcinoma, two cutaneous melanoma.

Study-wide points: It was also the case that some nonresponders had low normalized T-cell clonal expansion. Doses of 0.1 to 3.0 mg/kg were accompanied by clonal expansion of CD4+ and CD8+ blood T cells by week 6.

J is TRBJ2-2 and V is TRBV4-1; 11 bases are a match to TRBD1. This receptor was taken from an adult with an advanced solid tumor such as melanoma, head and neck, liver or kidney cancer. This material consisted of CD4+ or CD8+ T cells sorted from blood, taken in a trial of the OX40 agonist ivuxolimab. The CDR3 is CASSHPGQGVDGELFF. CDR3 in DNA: TGCGCCAGCAGCCATCCGGGACAGGGGGTCGACGGGGAGCTGTTTTTT.